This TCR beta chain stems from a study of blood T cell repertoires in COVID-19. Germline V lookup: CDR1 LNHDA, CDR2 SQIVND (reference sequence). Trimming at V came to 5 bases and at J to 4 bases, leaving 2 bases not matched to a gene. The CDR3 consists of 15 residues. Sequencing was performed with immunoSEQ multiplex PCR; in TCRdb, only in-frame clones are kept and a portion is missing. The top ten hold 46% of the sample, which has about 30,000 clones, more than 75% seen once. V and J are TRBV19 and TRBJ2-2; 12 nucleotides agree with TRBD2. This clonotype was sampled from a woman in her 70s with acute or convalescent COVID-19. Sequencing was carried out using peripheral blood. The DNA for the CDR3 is TGTGCCAGTAGTCCGGGACTAGCGGGCACCGGGGAGCTGTTTTTT. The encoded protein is CASSPGLAGTGELFF.